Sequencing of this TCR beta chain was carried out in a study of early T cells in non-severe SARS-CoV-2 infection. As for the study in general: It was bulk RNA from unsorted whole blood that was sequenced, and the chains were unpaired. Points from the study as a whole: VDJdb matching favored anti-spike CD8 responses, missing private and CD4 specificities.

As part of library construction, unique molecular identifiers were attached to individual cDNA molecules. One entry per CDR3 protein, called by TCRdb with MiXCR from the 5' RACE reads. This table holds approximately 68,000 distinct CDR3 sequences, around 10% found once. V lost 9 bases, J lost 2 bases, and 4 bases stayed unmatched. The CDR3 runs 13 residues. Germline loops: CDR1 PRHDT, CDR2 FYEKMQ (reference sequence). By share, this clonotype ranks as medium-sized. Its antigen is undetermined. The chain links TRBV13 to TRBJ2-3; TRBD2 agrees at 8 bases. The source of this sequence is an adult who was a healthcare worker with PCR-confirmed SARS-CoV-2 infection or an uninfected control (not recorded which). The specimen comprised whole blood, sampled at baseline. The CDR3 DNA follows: TGTGCCAGTAGAGCGGGGGCCACAGATACGCAGTATTTT. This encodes CASRAGATDTQYF.